The T cell receptor (beta chain) under discussion was sequenced for a study of immune evolution from preneoplasia to lung adenocarcinoma. The study, taken as a whole, reports: Normal lung had highest clonality; later lesions appeared denser, more diverse.

In the case of this clone: What it binds is not known.

Each case's diagnosis was confirmed by two pathologists on H&E. This table comes from immunoSEQ multiplex PCR, and its TCRdb copy is limited to in-frame clones, with some not included. The sample carries around 10,000 clones, roughly 80% recorded once. V was trimmed by 5 bases and J by 6 bases, leaving 9 bases between them. The length of the CDR3 is 12 residues. Germline V gene sequence: CDR1 SGHDN, CDR2 FVKESK. The V gene is TRBV14, the J gene TRBJ2-3; D call uncertain. This receptor was identified in an older donor with lung adenocarcinoma. Sequencing input: FFPE minimally invasive lung adenocarcinoma tissue. The CDR3 bases are TGTGCCAGCAGCTTTGGGCCGGATACGCAGTATTTT. Its protein product is CASSFGPDTQYF.